This T cell receptor beta chain was recorded in a study of blood T cell repertoires in COVID-19. V shed 2 bases and J shed 6 bases, with 11 bases lying between them. The CDR3 consists of 14 residues. Germline V gives CDR1 LNHNV, CDR2 YYDKDF (reference sequence). Sequencing was performed with immunoSEQ multiplex PCR; in TCRdb, only in-frame clones are kept and a portion is missing. The table shows about 72,000 clones, with roughly 87% occurring only once. What was sequenced was peripheral blood. The V gene is TRBV15, the J gene TRBJ2-1, with D unresolved. The TCR comes from a human donor in a cohort sampled during active COVID-19. This CDR3 reads CATSRFPVSNEQFF. In nucleotides, the CDR3 is TGTGCCACCAGCAGATTCCCCGTTAGCAATGAGCAGTTCTTC.